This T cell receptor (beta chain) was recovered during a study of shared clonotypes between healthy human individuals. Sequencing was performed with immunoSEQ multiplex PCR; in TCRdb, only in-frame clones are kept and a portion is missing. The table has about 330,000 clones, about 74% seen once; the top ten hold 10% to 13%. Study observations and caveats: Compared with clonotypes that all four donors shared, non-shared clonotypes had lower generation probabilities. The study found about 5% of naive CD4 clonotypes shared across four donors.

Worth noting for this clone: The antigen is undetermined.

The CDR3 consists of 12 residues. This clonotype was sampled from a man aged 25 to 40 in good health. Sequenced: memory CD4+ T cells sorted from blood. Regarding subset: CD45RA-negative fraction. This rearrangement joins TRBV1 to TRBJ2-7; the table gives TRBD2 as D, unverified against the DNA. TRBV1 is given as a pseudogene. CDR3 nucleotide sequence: TGCACCAGCAGCCCCCGGGACTACGAGCAGTACTTC. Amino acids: CTSSPRDYEQYF.